One sample yielded the 9 T cell receptor beta chains listed below, sequenced in a study of T-cell reconstitution after alpha-beta-depleted transplantation in children. Researchers prepared the TCRbeta library using unique molecular identifiers, the study reports. In TCRdb, the PCR reads were re-called with MiXCR into one record per CDR3 protein. The sample contains around 580,000 distinct CDR3 sequences, roughly 23% of which appear only once. The sample consisted of PBMCs, mostly from graft donor cells, taken 360 days after TCRalphabeta/CD19-depleted stem cell transplant. These receptors were taken from a boy under two years old who had a stem cell transplant for acute myeloid leukemia, so the T cells may come from the graft donor.

This chain connects TRBV4-1 to TRBJ1-4; TRBD1 might be the D (6 bases). This CDR3 has 15 residues. Germline V gene sequence: CDR1 MGHRA, CDR2 YSYEKL. Between the trimmed V and J ends, which lost 4 bases and 6 bases, there was a span of 15 bases. CDR3 DNA sequence: TGCGCCAGCAGCCGCCGGCCAGGGGCTTATGAAAAACTGTTTTTT. This codes for CASSRRPGAYEKLFF.

The chain recombines TRBV20-1 with TRBJ2-2; 7 bases align to TRBD1. Germline loops: CDR1 DFQATT, CDR2 SNEGSKA (reference sequence). The CDR3 runs to 15 residues. V dropped 0 bases and J dropped 1; count of bases not matched to a gene: 2. The CDR3 DNA reads TGCAGTGCTAGAGAAGCAGGGGGGAACACCGGGGAGCTGTTTTTT. This translates into CSAREAGGNTGELFF.

The CDR3, as DNA: TGTGCCAGCAGTTCGGGCATTTACGAGCAGTACTTC. Protein product: CASSSGIYEQYF. The chain employs TRBV28 and TRBJ2-7; no clear D gene. The germline V and J ends were trimmed by 4 bases and 4 bases, with 8 bases remaining between them. The V gene's germline CDR1 is MDHEN and CDR2 SYDVKM. CDR3 length: 12 residues.

In this sample, this clonotype turned up a few times. The chain carries TRBV29-1 and TRBJ2-5; 7 bases are a match to TRBD2. The CDR3 is 14 residues long. After removal of 7 bases from V and 2 bases from J, the junction contained 10 bases not matched to a gene. The germline gives CDR1 SQVTM, CDR2 ANQGSEA. CDR3 nucleotides: TGCAGCGGGGAGGGAGGGGAGTGGCAAGAGACCCAGTACTTC. This sequence encodes CSGEGGEWQETQYF.

This clonotype was counted ten times or more. The chain recombines TRBV15 with TRBJ2-1; 12 nucleotides agree with TRBD2. J lost 8 bases, V lost 3 bases, and 8 bases had no gene match. This CDR3 has 16 residues. The germline V gene encodes CDR1 LNHNV and CDR2 YYDKDF (reference sequence). The DNA for the CDR3 is TGTGCCACCAGCAGCGGACTAGCGGGGCTTGGTTATGAGCAGTTCTTC. This sequence encodes CATSSGLAGLGYEQFF.

This chain uses TRBV28 with TRBJ2-1; D remains unclear. CDR3 length equals 14 residues. The germline gives CDR1 MDHEN, CDR2 SYDVKM. Trimming stripped 6 bases from V and 0 bases from J, with 9 bases between. The CDR3 DNA is TGTGCCAGCAGCACGTTGGGCTCCTACAATGAGCAGTTCTTC. Translation: CASSTLGSYNEQFF.

The sample holds a few counts of this clonotype. This chain uses TRBV27 with TRBJ2-7; perhaps TRBD1 as D (6 bases). Between the trimmed V and J ends, which lost 8 bases and 2 bases, there was a span of 10 bases. Germline-derived CDR1 and CDR2 are MNHEY and SMNVEV (reference sequence). The CDR3 is 12 residues long. This CDR3 is CASCRTAYEQYF. DNA of the CDR3: TGTGCCAGCTGCAGGACAGCCTACGAGCAGTACTTC.

This clonotype came up a few times. The genes are TRBV20-1 and TRBJ2-2, with 7 nucleotides matching TRBD2. The CDR3 is made up of 15 amino acids. Germline trimming cut 1 base from V and 4 bases from J; bases unmatched to any gene: 6. CDR1 DFQATT and CDR2 SNEGSKA come from the germline V gene (reference sequence). CDR3 bases: TGCAGTGCTAGAGCTCCCTCGGGAGGCACCGGGGAGCTGTTTTTT. This sequence encodes CSARAPSGGTGELFF.

The rearrangement uses TRBV7-8 and TRBJ2-3; tentatively, D is TRBD2 (5 bases). The V and J ends lost 1 base and 6 bases respectively, with 8 bases between them. CDR3 length equals 13 residues. Per germline, CDR1 SGHVS and CDR2 FQNEAQ. This CDR3 is CASSLVPGDTQYF. CDR3 sequence (DNA): TGTGCCAGCAGCTTAGTTCCGGGGGATACGCAGTATTTT.